This is a list of T cell receptor beta chains from one sample in a study of T-cell reconstitution after alpha-beta-depleted transplantation in children. TCRdb re-derived calls from the PCR reads in MiXCR, one entry per CDR3 protein. This table has some 180,000 distinct CDR3 sequences, approximately 6.3% appearing once. This material consisted of PBMCs, taken before TCRalphabeta/CD19-depleted stem cell transplant. The receptors were gathered from a boy younger than 10 with acute lymphoblastic leukemia, due to receive a stem cell transplant. CDR3s include the opening cysteine and the closing phenylalanine or tryptophan. The order of the fields is V gene, J gene, clone size, D gene, CDR3 protein, CDR3 DNA. The D gene is left open where the match is weak. Expanded clones get a size class; other rows say once, few or many, or leave the size out.

TRBV5-1	TRBJ2-3	many	TRBD1	CASSLGQGPDTQYF	TGCGCCAGCAGCTTGGGACAGGGCCCAGATACGCAGTATTTT
TRBV9	TRBJ2-7	few	-	CASSGGGQLYSYEQYF	TGTGCCAGCAGCGGAGGCGGGCAGCTCTACTCCTACGAGCAGTACTTC
TRBV30	TRBJ1-2	few	TRBD1	CAWSVPYQGGYGYTF	TGTGCCTGGAGTGTACCTTACCAGGGGGGTTATGGCTACACCTTC
TRBV5-1	TRBJ2-5	few	TRBD2	CASSPGTSGRKGETQYF	TGCGCCAGCAGCCCGGGGACTAGCGGGCGGAAGGGAGAGACCCAGTACTTC
TRBV7-2	TRBJ2-1	many	TRBD2	CASRIPSGGNNEQFF	TGTGCCAGCAGAATCCCTAGCGGGGGGAATAATGAGCAGTTCTTC
TRBV19	TRBJ2-2	many	TRBD2	CASTQLAGGLGAGELFF	TGTGCCAGTACCCAACTAGCGGGAGGGCTTGGAGCCGGGGAGCTGTTTTTT
TRBV7-9	TRBJ2-2	-	-	CASSFPDRELFF	TGTGCCAGCAGCTTTCCGGACCGGGAGCTGTTTTTT
TRBV4-2	TRBJ1-2	-	TRBD1	CASSQELGQGGGYTF	TGTGCCAGCAGCCAAGAACTCGGCCAGGGGGGTGGCTACACCTTC
TRBV7-2	TRBJ2-1	many	TRBD2	CASSHRPSGYNEQFF	TGTGCCAGCAGCCATAGGCCTAGCGGCTACAATGAGCAGTTCTTC
TRBV28	TRBJ1-3	many	-	CASSFGTPSGNTIYF	TGTGCCAGCAGTTTCGGGACGCCGAGCGGAAACACCATATATTTT
TRBV10-2	TRBJ1-3	few	-	CASSETARNTIYF	TGCGCCAGCAGTGAGACAGCTAGAAACACCATATATTTT
TRBV6-2/TRBV6-3	TRBJ2-5	-	-	CASSYGGGEKTQYF	TGTGCCAGCAGTTACGGTGGCGGAGAAAAGACCCAGTACTTC
TRBV10-3	TRBJ2-7	many	-	CAISESSLGSYEQYF	TGTGCCATCAGTGAGTCGAGCCTGGGATCCTACGAGCAGTACTTC
TRBV3-1	TRBJ1-1	many	TRBD1	CASSQLGQGSLLEAFF	TGTGCCAGCAGCCAACTGGGACAGGGCTCCCTTCTTGAAGCTTTCTTT
TRBV5-1	TRBJ2-7	-	TRBD1	CASSWWDRVHEQYF	TGCGCCAGCAGCTGGTGGGACAGGGTCCACGAGCAGTACTTC
TRBV28	TRBJ2-6	-	-	CASSFISGANVLTF	TGTGCCAGCAGTTTTATCTCTGGGGCCAACGTCCTGACTTTC
TRBV12-3/TRBV12-4	TRBJ1-1	-	-	CASSAGRMNTEAFF	TGTGCCAGCAGTGCCGGACGGATGAACACTGAAGCTTTCTTT
TRBV7-2	TRBJ2-1	many	-	CASSLWSGSSYNEQFF	TGTGCCAGCAGCTTATGGTCTGGGAGCTCCTACAATGAGCAGTTCTTC
TRBV28	TRBJ2-1	many	TRBD2	CASKLRLASYNEQFF	TGTGCCAGCAAACTCCGACTAGCCTCCTACAATGAGCAGTTCTTC
TRBV7-8	TRBJ2-5	-	-	CASSLDRGGSRTQYF	TGTGCCAGCAGCTTAGACAGGGGAGGATCAAGAACCCAGTACTTC
TRBV27	TRBJ2-2	few	-	CASSLRHAGELFF	TGTGCCAGCAGTTTAAGGCATGCCGGGGAGCTGTTTTTT
TRBV28	TRBJ2-7	-	TRBD2	CASSGRGGDEQYF	TGTGCCAGCAGCGGGAGGGGGGGGGACGAGCAGTACTTC
TRBV12-3/TRBV12-4	TRBJ1-2	many	TRBD1	CASSLVGQANYGYTF	TGTGCCAGCAGTTTGGTGGGACAGGCTAACTATGGCTACACCTTC
TRBV5-1	TRBJ2-1	many	TRBD2	CASSLSGSRYEQFF	TGCGCCAGCAGCTTGAGCGGGAGTAGGTATGAGCAGTTCTTC
TRBV5-6	TRBJ2-2	many	-	CASSPGTAGELFF	TGTGCCAGCAGCCCTGGGACGGCCGGGGAGCTGTTTTTT
TRBV10-3	TRBJ1-6	-	TRBD1	CAIKGQGGNSPLHF	TGTGCCATCAAAGGACAGGGCGGAAATTCACCCCTCCACTTT
TRBV2	TRBJ2-1	many	-	CASSDPLLGEQFF	TGTGCCAGCAGTGATCCCCTATTGGGTGAGCAGTTCTTC
TRBV6-2/TRBV6-3	TRBJ1-5	many	TRBD1	CASSWTGSYNDQPQHF	TGTGCCAGCAGTTGGACAGGGAGCTACAATGATCAGCCCCAGCATTTT
TRBV3-1	TRBJ2-5	many	-	CASSRLGEETQYF	TGTGCCAGCAGCCGACTAGGAGAAGAGACCCAGTACTTC
TRBV10-3	TRBJ1-3	many	-	CATGTGSGNTIYF	TGTGCCACCGGGACTGGCTCTGGAAACACCATATATTTT
TRBV5-1	TRBJ1-1	many	-	CASSDAQARGLNTEAFF	TGCGCCAGCTCCGATGCCCAGGCTAGAGGACTGAACACTGAAGCTTTCTTT
TRBV29-1	TRBJ2-2	many	-	CSVLSGVELFF	TGCAGCGTCCTTTCCGGGGTGGAGCTGTTTTTT
TRBV20-1	TRBJ2-1	many	TRBD2	CSARTGGSYNEQFF	TGCAGTGCTAGAACGGGAGGATCCTACAATGAGCAGTTCTTC
TRBV7-9	TRBJ2-5	-	TRBD1	CASSFSPGQGQETQYF	TGTGCCAGCAGCTTCTCCCCGGGACAGGGCCAAGAGACCCAGTACTTC
TRBV20-1	TRBJ2-1	few	-	CSAQGGVNEQFF	TGCAGTGCACAGGGCGGCGTCAATGAGCAGTTCTTC
TRBV20-1	TRBJ2-1	-	-	CSASRDSFNEQFF	TGCAGTGCTAGTAGGGACTCATTCAATGAGCAGTTCTTC
TRBV5-1	TRBJ2-3	many	-	CASRNSGTSEDTQYF	TGCGCCAGCAGAAACTCCGGGACATCCGAAGATACGCAGTATTTT
TRBV7-6	TRBJ2-3	-	TRBD2	CASSLAGTSPTDTQYF	TGTGCCAGCAGCTTAGCCGGGACTAGCCCCACAGATACGCAGTATTTT
TRBV6-4	TRBJ2-1	-	-	CASPSRDLYNEQFF	TGTGCCAGCCCGAGTAGGGATCTATACAATGAGCAGTTCTTC
TRBV7-2	TRBJ1-6	many	TRBD1	CASSSQGGSPLHF	TGTGCCAGCAGCTCACAGGGGGGATCACCCCTCCACTTT
TRBV20-1	TRBJ2-1	many	-	CSASSTALRNEQFF	TGCAGTGCTAGCTCAACGGCCCTAAGGAATGAGCAGTTCTTC
TRBV28	TRBJ1-1	-	-	CASTLPRGSDTEAFF	TGTGCCAGCACCCTCCCCAGAGGATCGGATACTGAAGCTTTCTTT